What follows are 23 T cell receptor beta chains derived from one specimen sequenced in a study of read filtering for tumor transcriptome and immune sequencing. The library was built from about 370 ng RNA with molecular barcoded adaptors for alpha/delta and beta/gamma chains. MiXCR, applied by TCRdb to the reads, yields one record per CDR3 protein. The table lists over 45,000 distinct CDR3 sequences, 20% to 25% of them singletons. Sequencing input: a population of CD138-negative cells sorted from bone marrow. Receptors were obtained from a donor aged 40 or over with multiple myeloma.

This clonotype appeared many times. The chain carries TRBV5-1 and TRBJ2-6, with unresolved D. CDR3 length: 17 amino acids. The germline V gene encodes CDR1 SGHRS and CDR2 YFSETQ. Trimming shortened V by 4 bases and J by 0 bases, and 14 bases separated the two germline ends. The CDR3 sequence is CASSKDGPSSGANVLTF. CDR3 nucleotides: TGCGCCAGCAGCAAGGACGGGCCTAGCTCTGGGGCCAACGTCCTGACTTTC.

This clonotype has ten or more counts. The chain is built from TRBV4-1 and TRBJ2-7, with D perhaps assigned TRBD1 or TRBD2 (5 bases each). The CDR3 contains 16 residues. Germline V lookup: CDR1 MGHRA, CDR2 YSYEKL. Trimming took off 6 bases at V and 3 bases at J, with 21 bases between the two ends. The CDR3 region is CASRPSPAGTFYEQYF. CDR3 bases: TGCGCCAGCAGACCCTCCCCGGCAGGGACCTTCTACGAGCAGTACTTC.

This clonotype has ten or more counts. A much larger clonotype is one base distant, so this may be a read error. This chain uses TRBV20-1 with TRBJ2-1, with 11 positions matching TRBD2. Germline V lookup: CDR1 DFQATT, CDR2 SNEGSKA (reference sequence). This CDR3 contains 18 residues. The CDR3 DNA reads as TGCAGTGCTAGAGATGGGAATAGCGGGAGGGCCTCCTACAATGGGCAGTTCTTC. It translates to CSARDGNSGRASYNGQFF.

This clonotype came up a few times. The V gene is TRBV9, the J gene TRBJ2-1; TRBD2 agrees at 13 bases. The germline V gene has CDR1 SGDLS and CDR2 YYNGEE. CDR3 size: 17 residues. Trimming took 3 bases from V and 0 from J; bases not matched to a gene: 3. The CDR3 DNA sequence: TGTGCCAGCAGCGCCGGACTAGCGGGGGTCTCCTACAATGAGCAGTTCTTC. Its protein is CASSAGLAGVSYNEQFF.

A word on this clonotype: One end of the junction does not line up with germline, which may come from a read error. The chain employs TRBV3-1 and TRBJ1-5; D remains ambiguous. CDR1 is LGHDT and CDR2 is YNNKEL in the germline V gene (reference sequence). This CDR3 has 16 residues. The DNA for the CDR3 is TGTGCCAGCAGCCAAGATTCTTACAGTGGCAATCGGCCCCAGCATTTT. Its protein product is CASSQDSYSGNRPQHF.

This clonotype showed up many times. This chain connects TRBV12-5 to TRBJ1-1; the D gene is possibly TRBD1 (5 bases). Germline CDR1 reads LGHNT; CDR2 reads FRNRAP. V was pared by 7 bases and J by 2 bases, with 14 bases between. The length of the CDR3 is 14 residues. Written as DNA, the CDR3 is TGTGCTAGTGCCCGGCGGGGGGATAACACTGAAGCTTTCTTT. It encodes CASARRGDNTEAFF.

There are many counts of this clonotype. In DNA, the CDR3 is TGTGCCAGCAGCCGGGAGGGGTTCTCTGGGGCCAACGTCCTGACTTTC. As protein: CASSREGFSGANVLTF. This chain uses TRBV11-2 with TRBJ2-6; 8 nucleotides match TRBD2. V was clipped by 5 bases and J by 0 bases; unmatched bases: 3. The germline gives CDR1 SGHAT, CDR2 FQNNGV. The CDR3 length is 16 residues.

In regard to this clonotype: This may arise from a read error, as a much more abundant clone is one base away. CDR3 protein: CASSSSGGPVDEQFF. Written as DNA, the CDR3 is TGTGCCAGCAGCTCATCGGGAGGGCCGGTCGATGAGCAGTTCTTC. The chain uses TRBV11-2 and TRBJ2-1; 8 bases fit TRBD2. The CDR3 spans 15 residues. The V gene end was trimmed by 4 bases and the J gene end by 8 bases; junction bases not matched to a gene: 10. CDR1 and CDR2 from the germline V gene are SGHAT and FQNNGV.

Turning to this clonotype: A much larger clone lies a single base off, so this may be a read error. The J gene is TRBJ2-7, the V gene TRBV29-1, with D perhaps matching TRBD1 or TRBD2 (5 bases each). Trimming removed 7 bases at V and 6 bases at J, with 16 bases between. This CDR3 contains 12 residues. The germline gives CDR1 SQVTM, CDR2 ANQGSEA. CDR3 region: CSGGEVRAEQYF. The DNA for the CDR3 is TGCAGCGGAGGGGAAGTTAGGGCCGAGCAGTACTTC.

In this sample, this clonotype turned up once. This may stem from a read error, because a much larger clone lies one nucleotide away. The chain couples TRBV24-1 to TRBJ2-6; maybe TRBD1 (5 bases). This CDR3 is 16 amino acids long. In germline, CDR1 is KGHDR, CDR2 SFDVKD. The CDR3 spells CAASGPTVSGANVLTF. The CDR3 DNA is TGTGCCGCCAGTGGCCCGACAGTCTCTGGGGCCAACGTCCTGACTTTC.

This clonotype has ten or more counts. The rearrangement uses TRBV10-3 and TRBJ2-5; D might be TRBD1 (6 bases). The germline V gene encodes CDR1 ENHRY and CDR2 SYGVKD. This CDR3 comprises 12 residues. Trimming removed 6 bases from V and 4 bases from J, with 9 bases in between. CDR3 region: CAIRDSLETQYF. DNA of the CDR3: TGTGCCATCAGGGACAGTTTAGAGACCCAGTACTTC.

This clonotype was seen at least ten times. The rearrangement joins TRBV5-1 to TRBJ1-1; no clear D. CDR3 length equals 11 residues. Trimming cost V 3 bases and J 14 bases, with 14 bases left between them. Germline CDR1 SGHRS, CDR2 YFSETQ. The CDR3, as DNA: TGCGCCAGCAGCTCCGCGGAGCGGCGGTTCTTT. It codes for CASSSAERRFF.

To note about this clonotype: Germline and junction disagree at one end, which may indicate a read error. The gene calls are TRBV29-1 and TRBJ2-7; TRBD2 matches at 9 bases. The germline V gene encodes CDR1 SQVTM and CDR2 ANQGSEA. The CDR3 loop spans 14 amino acids. DNA for the CDR3: TGCAGCGCGGCCCCGCGGGAGGGGAGCTACGAGCAGAACTTC. Protein: CSAAPREGSYEQNF.

This clonotype was counted at least ten times. The genes are TRBV20-1 and TRBJ2-1; 8 bases agree with TRBD1. Germline lookup yields CDR1 DFQATT and CDR2 SNEGSKA (reference sequence). The CDR3 loop spans 15 amino acids. The junction had 6 bases not matched to a gene; V was cut back by 5 bases and J by 0 bases. The CDR3 reads CSAPGQGRSYNEQFF. CDR3 bases: TGCAGTGCTCCTGGACAGGGCCGCTCCTACAATGAGCAGTTCTTC.

Many counts were recorded for this clonotype. The chain recombines TRBV28 with TRBJ2-3; 8 nucleotides agree with TRBD2. V was pared by 4 bases and J by 2 bases, with 14 bases of the junction left unmatched. This CDR3 spans 18 amino acids. Looked up from germline, CDR1 is MDHEN and CDR2 is SYDVKM. Written as DNA, the CDR3 is TGTGCCAGCAGTTCGTCCAGCGGGAGAGGGGGGGACACAGATACGCAGTATTTT. Protein: CASSSSSGRGGDTDTQYF.

Many counts were recorded for this clonotype. CDR3 sequence: CASSYSGGTNSYNEQFF. The DNA of the CDR3 is TGTGCCAGCAGTTACTCTGGCGGGACCAACTCCTACAATGAGCAGTTCTTC. J is TRBJ2-1 and V is TRBV6-5; TRBD2 is a possible D gene (6 bases). There are 17 residues in the CDR3. V was pared by 0 bases and J by 0 bases, with 12 bases between. CDR1 is MNHEY, CDR2 SVGAGI, per germline.

As to this clonotype: A much larger clone sits a single nucleotide away, making a read error possible. J is TRBJ2-2 and V is TRBV29-1; 7 positions agree with TRBD1. The length of the CDR3 is 14 residues. Looked up from germline, CDR1 is SQVTM and CDR2 is ANQGSEA. V gave up 5 bases and J gave up 6 bases; unmatched junction bases: 9. DNA for the CDR3: TGCAGCGTTAAACAGGGGCTCTTCGCCGGGGAGCTGTTTTTT. Its translation: CSVKQGLFAGELFF.

In its sample, this clonotype was seen many times. This rearrangement joins TRBV7-9 to TRBJ2-5; either TRBD1 or TRBD2 may supply D (5 bases each). This CDR3 has 13 amino acids. In germline, CDR1 is SEHNR, CDR2 FQNEAQ (reference sequence). V dropped 0 bases and J dropped 6 bases, with 8 bases sitting between them. CDR3: CASSLAGEKTQYF. CDR3 bases: TGTGCCAGCAGCTTAGCGGGGGAGAAGACCCAGTACTTC.

This clonotype was detected many times. The rearrangement joins TRBV6-6 to TRBJ2-7, with TRBD2 matching over 11 bases. Unmatched junction bases numbered 11, after V lost 7 bases and J lost 6 bases. From germline, CDR1 is MNHNY and CDR2 SVGAGI (reference sequence). The CDR3 spans 15 residues. The DNA for the CDR3 is TGTGCCAGCAAGGACATAGCGGGGGGGCCAGGCGAGCAGTACTTC. Encoded protein: CASKDIAGGPGEQYF.

Points on this clonotype: A much bigger clone sits one base away, suggesting this may be a read error. The final CDR3 position lacks the conserved phenylalanine or tryptophan, pointing to a likely read error. The chain combines TRBV5-1 with TRBJ2-1; D possibly matches TRBD1 or TRBD2 (6 bases each). The ends were cut back, 0 bases at V and 8 bases at J, with 15 bases in the middle. CDR1 is SGHRS, CDR2 YFSETQ, per germline. The CDR3 length is 15 residues. This CDR3 reads CASSLEGGRGHEQFL. Written as DNA, the CDR3 is TGCGCCAGCAGCTTGGAAGGGGGGCGCGGTCATGAGCAGTTCCTC.

This clonotype has a count of ten or more. CDR3 region: CASRIRGDAFF. As DNA, the CDR3 is TGTGCCAGCAGGATTCGGGGGGACGCTTTCTTT. V usage is TRBV28 and J usage is TRBJ1-1; D is perhaps TRBD1 (5 bases). The CDR3 is made up of 11 amino acids. The germline V and J ends were trimmed by 6 bases and 11 bases, with 13 bases remaining between them. CDR1 and CDR2 (germline): MDHEN, SYDVKM.

This clonotype was recorded at least ten times. This chain uses TRBV7-2 with TRBJ2-7; D is possibly TRBD1 or TRBD2 (5 bases each). CDR1 and CDR2 from the germline V gene are SGHTA and FQGNSA. The CDR3 sequence is 13 residues long. Deletions cut 3 bases from V and 6 bases from J, with 12 bases between. CDR3 in amino acids: CASSLGREVEQYF. The DNA for the CDR3 is TGTGCCAGCAGCTTGGGACGAGAGGTCGAGCAGTACTTC.

This clonotype was seen only a few times. The V call is TRBV11-2, the J call TRBJ2-3; weak D call: TRBD2 (6 bases). The CDR3 covers 15 residues. Germline CDR1 and CDR2: SGHAT and FQNNGV. Trimming took off 5 bases at V and 0 bases at J, with 12 bases between the two ends. The CDR3 DNA is TGTGCCAGCAGCCTCAACGCGGGGAGCACAGATACGCAGTATTTT. Its protein is CASSLNAGSTDTQYF.